This TCR beta chain comes out of a study of T-cell memory formation after mild COVID-19. The CDR3 contains 14 residues. In germline, CDR1 is SGHVS, CDR2 FQNEAQ. V dropped 1 base and J dropped 4 bases, with 8 bases sitting between them. MiXCR, applied by TCRdb to the 5' RACE reads, yields one record per CDR3 protein. The data hold about 200,000 distinct CDR3 sequences, with approximately 10% observed a single time. Sequences were obtained from PBMCs or a T cell subset sorted from them (not recorded which). The TCR was taken from a man between 18 and 29 years old who had mild COVID-19 (a few samples of this study predate the infection). Cell type and time point are not known. V and J are TRBV7-8 and TRBJ1-5; D gene uncertain. DNA for the CDR3: TGTGCCAGCAGCTTAGGCAGCCGTAATCAGCCCCAGCATTTT. It specifies CASSLGSRNQPQHF.